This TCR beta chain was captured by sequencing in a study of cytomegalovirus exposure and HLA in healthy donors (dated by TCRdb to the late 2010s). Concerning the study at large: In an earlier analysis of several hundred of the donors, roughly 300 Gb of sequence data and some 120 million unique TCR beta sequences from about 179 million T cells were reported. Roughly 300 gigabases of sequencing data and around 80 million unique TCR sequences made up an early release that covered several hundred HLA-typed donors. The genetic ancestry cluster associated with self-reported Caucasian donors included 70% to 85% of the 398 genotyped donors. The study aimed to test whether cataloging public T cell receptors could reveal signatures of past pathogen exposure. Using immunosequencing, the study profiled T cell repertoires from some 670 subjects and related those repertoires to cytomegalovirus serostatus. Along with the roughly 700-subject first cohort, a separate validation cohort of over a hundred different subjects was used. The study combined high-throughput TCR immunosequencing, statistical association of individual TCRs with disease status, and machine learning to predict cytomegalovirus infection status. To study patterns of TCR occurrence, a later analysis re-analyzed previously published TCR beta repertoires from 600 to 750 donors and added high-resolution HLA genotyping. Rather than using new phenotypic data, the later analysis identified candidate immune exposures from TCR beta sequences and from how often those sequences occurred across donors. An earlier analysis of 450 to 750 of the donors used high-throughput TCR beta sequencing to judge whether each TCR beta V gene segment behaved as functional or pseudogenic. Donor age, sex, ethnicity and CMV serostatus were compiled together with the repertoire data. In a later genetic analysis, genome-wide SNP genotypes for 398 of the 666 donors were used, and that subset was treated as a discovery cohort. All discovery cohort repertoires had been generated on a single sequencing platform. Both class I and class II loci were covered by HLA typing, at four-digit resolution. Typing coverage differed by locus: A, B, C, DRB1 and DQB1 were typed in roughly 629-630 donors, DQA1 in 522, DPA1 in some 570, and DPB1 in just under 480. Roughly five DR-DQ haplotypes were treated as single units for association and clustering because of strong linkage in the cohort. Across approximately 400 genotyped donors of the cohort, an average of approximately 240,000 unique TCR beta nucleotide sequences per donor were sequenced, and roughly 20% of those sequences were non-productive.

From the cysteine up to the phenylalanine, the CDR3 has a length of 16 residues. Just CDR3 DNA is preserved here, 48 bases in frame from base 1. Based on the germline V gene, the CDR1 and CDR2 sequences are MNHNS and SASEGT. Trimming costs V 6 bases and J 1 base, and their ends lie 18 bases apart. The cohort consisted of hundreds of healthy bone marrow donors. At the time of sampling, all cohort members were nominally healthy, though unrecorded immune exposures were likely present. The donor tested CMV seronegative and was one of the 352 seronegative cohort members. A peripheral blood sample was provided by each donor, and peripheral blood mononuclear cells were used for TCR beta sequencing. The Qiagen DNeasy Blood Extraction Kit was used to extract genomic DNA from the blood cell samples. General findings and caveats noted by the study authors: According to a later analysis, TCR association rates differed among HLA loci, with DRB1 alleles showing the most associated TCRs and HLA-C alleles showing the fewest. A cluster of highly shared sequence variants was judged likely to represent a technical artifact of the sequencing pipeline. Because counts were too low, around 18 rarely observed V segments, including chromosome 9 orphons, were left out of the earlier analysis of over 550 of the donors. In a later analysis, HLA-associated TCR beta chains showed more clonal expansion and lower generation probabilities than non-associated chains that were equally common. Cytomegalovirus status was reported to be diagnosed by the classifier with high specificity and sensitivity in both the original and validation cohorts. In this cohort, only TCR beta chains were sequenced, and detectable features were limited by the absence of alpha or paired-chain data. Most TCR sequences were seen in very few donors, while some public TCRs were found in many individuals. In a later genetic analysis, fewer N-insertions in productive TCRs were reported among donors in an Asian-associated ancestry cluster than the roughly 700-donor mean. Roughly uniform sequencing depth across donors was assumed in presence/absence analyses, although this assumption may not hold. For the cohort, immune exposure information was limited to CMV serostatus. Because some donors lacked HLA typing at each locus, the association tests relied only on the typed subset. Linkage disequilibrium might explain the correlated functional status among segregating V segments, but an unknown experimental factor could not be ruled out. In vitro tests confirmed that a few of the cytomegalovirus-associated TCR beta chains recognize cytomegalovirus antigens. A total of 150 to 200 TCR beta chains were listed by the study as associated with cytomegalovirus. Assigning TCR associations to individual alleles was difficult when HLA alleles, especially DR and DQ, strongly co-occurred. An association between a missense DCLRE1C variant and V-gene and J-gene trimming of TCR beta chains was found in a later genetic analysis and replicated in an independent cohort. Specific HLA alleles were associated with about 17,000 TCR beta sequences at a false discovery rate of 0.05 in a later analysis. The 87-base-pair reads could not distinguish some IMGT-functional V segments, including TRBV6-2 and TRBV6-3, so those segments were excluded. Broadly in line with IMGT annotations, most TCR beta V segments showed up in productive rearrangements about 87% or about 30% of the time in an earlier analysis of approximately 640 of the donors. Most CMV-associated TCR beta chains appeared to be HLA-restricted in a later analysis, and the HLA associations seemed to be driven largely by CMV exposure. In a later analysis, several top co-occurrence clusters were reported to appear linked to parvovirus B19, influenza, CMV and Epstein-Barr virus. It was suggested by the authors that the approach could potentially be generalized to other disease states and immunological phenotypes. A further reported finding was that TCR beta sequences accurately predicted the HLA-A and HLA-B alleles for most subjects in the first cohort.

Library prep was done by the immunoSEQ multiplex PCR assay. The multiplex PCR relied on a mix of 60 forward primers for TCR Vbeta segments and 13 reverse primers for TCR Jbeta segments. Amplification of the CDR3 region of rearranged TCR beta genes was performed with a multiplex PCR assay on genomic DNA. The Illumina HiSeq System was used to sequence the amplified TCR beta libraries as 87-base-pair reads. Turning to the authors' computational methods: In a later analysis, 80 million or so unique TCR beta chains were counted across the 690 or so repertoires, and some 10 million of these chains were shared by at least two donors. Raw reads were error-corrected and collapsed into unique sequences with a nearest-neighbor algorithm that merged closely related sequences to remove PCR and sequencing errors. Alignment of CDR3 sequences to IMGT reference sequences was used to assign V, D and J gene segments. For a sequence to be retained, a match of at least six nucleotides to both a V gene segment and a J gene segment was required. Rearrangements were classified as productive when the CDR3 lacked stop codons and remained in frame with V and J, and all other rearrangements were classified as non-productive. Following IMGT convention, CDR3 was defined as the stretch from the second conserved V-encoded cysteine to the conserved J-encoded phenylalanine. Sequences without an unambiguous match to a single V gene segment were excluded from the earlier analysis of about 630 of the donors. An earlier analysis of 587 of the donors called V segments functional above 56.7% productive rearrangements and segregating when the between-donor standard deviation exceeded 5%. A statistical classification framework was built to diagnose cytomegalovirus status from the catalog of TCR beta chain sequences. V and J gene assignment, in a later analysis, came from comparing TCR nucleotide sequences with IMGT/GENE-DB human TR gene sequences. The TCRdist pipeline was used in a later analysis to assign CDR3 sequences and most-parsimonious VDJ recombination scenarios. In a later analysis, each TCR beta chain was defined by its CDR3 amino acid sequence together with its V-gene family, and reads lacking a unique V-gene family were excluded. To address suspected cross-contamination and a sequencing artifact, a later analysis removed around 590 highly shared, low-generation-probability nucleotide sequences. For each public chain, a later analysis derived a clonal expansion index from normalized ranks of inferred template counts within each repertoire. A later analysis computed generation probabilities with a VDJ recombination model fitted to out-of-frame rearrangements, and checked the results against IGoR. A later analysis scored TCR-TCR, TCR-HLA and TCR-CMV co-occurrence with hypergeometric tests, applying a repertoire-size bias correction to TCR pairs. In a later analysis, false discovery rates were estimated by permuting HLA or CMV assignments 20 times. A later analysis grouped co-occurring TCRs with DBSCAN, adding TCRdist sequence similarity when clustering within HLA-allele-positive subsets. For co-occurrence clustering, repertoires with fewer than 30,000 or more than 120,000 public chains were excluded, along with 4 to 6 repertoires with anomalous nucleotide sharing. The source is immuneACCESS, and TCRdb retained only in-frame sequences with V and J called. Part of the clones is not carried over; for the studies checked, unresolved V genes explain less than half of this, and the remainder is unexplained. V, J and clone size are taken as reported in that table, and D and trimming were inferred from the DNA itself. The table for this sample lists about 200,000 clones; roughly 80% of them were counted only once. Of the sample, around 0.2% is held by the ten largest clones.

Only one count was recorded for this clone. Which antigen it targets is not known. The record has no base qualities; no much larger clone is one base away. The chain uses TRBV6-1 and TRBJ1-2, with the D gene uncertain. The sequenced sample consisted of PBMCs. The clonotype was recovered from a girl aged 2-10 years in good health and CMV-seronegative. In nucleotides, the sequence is TGTGCCAGCAGGGAAAGCCACGCCGGACTTAACTATGGCTACACCTTC. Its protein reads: CASRESHAGLNYGYTF.